What follows describes a single T cell receptor beta chain. What it binds is unknown. The sample is drawn from a study of blood T cells in healthy people across ages. Study as a whole: Template switching retrieved approximately one barcoded beta molecule for each two T cells.

Study results and caveats: What prevented conclusive comparison of naive and antigen-experienced cells was that PBMCs were unsorted.

Primers used in a second PCR of roughly 7 to 11 cycles were a sample-barcoded 5' primer and a J-beta primer mix. Each of the cDNA molecules was tagged by a template-switch adaptor with 12 random nucleotides. TCRdb itself ran the 5' RACE reads through MiXCR, one entry per CDR3 protein. The table includes nearly 1 million distinct CDR3 sequences, just over 50% detected once. This CDR3 comprises 15 residues. J lost 11 bases, V lost 3 bases, and 7 bases had no gene match. In germline, CDR1 is MNHNS, CDR2 SASEGT. The rearrangement joins TRBV6-1 to TRBJ2-5; 15 bases line up with TRBD2. The receptor was derived from a woman aged 55-69 years in good health. Sequenced input: blood. This chain's CDR3 is CASSDPRTSGREQYF. The CDR3, as DNA: TGTGCCAGCAGTGACCCGAGGACTAGCGGGAGGGAGCAGTACTTC.